The TCR beta chain described here comes from a study of regulatory T cells in long-lasting Graves disease. Across the whole study: Those Graves' patients who were newly diagnosed had been on antithyroid drugs under 3 months.

To make TCR beta libraries, researchers used iRepertoire HTBI primers and Arm-PCR of CDR3 regions. TCRdb itself ran the multiplex PCR reads through MiXCR, one entry per CDR3 protein. Here the sample spans about 530,000 distinct CDR3 sequences, roughly a sixth being singletons. The V end was cut by 6 bases, the J end by 4 bases, with 12 bases between. The CDR3 spans 13 residues. This clonotype appeared many times. Its target is not known. General study results and limits: Accuracy may have been reduced by the small sample size. Thyroid tissue was not studied; only peripheral blood was. Sharing of public clonotypes was greater in persistent patients (approximately 2,700) than in new patients (almost 1,000).

Time point noted: newly diagnosed GD, antithyroid drugs for less than 3 months. Making the TCR library involved RNA that had been extracted from PBMCs. The same data also went into a second study, on T cells in Graves' hyperthyroidism and ophthalmopathy.

This sequence joins TRBV12-3 or TRBV12-4 and TRBJ1-2, with D possibly TRBD1 on 6 matching bases. Material: peripheral blood mononuclear cells (PBMCs), obtained at new diagnosis, from a patient treated with antithyroid drugs. The receptor was isolated from a woman aged 35-65 years with Graves disease. As DNA, the CDR3 is TGTGCCAGCAGACCGGACAGCGTCTATGGCTACACCTTC. It encodes CASRPDSVYGYTF.